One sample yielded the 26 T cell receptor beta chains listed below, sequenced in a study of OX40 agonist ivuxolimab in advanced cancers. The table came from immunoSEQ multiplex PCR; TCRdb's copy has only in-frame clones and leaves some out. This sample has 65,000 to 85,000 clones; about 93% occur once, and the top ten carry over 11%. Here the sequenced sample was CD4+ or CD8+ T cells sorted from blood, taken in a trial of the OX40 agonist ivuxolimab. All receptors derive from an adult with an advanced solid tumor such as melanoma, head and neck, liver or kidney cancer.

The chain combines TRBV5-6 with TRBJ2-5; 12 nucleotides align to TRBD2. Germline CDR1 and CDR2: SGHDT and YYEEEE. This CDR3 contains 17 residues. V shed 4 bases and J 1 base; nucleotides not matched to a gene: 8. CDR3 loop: CASSPGLAGFTQETQYF. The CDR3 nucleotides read TGTGCCAGCAGCCCCGGACTAGCGGGATTCACCCAAGAGACCCAGTACTTC.

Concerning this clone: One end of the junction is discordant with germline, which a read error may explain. Here the CDR3 DNA reads TGTGCCAGCAGCCTAGCGGAGGGTCGAGCTTTCTTT. Residues: CASSLAEGRAFF. V gene TRBV7-9 combines with J gene TRBJ1-1; D call uncertain. This CDR3 region has 12 residues. Germline CDR1 reads SEHNR; CDR2 reads FQNEAQ (reference sequence).

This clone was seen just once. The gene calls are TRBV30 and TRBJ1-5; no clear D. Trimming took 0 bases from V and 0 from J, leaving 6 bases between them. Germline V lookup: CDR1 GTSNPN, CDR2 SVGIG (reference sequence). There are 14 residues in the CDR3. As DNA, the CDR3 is TGTGCCTGGAGTGTTGGGGTTAGCAATCAGCCCCAGCATTTT. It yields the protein CAWSVGVSNQPQHF.

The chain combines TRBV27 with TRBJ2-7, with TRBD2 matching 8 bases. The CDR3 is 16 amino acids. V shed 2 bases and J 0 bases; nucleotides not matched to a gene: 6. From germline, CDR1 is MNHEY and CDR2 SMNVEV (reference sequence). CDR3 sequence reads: CASSLNSRGGSYEQYF. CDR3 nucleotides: TGTGCCAGCAGTTTAAACTCCCGGGGGGGCTCCTACGAGCAGTACTTC.

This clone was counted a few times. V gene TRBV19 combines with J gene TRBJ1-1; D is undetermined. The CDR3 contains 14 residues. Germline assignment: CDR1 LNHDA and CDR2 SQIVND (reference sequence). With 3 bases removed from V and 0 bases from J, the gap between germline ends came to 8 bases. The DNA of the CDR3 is TGTGCCAGTAGTATCCAGCCTGTGAACACTGAAGCTTTCTTT. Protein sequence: CASSIQPVNTEAFF.

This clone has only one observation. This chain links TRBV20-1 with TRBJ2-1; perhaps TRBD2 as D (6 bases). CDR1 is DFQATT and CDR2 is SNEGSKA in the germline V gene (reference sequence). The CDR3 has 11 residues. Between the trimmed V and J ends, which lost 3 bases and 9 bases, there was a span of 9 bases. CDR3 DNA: TGCAGTGCTAGCTCCGGGGGTGAGCAGTTCTTC. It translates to CSASSGGEQFF.

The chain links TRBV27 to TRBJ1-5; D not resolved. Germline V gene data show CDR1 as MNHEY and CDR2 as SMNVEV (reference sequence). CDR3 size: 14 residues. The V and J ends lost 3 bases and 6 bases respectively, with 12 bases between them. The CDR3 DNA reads TGTGCCAGCAGTTTCGAGGGCCCTGGTCAGCCCCAGCATTTT. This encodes CASSFEGPGQPQHF.

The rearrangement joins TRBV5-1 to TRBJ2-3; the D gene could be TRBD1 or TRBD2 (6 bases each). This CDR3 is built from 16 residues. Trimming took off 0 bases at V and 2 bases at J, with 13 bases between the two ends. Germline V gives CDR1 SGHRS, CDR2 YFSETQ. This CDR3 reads CASSLATGATTDTQYF. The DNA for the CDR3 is TGCGCCAGCAGCTTGGCCACGGGGGCCACCACAGATACGCAGTATTTT.

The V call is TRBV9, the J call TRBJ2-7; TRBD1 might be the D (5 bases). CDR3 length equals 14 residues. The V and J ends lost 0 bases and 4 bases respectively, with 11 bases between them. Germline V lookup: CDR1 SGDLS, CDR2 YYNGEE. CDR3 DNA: TGTGCCAGCAGCGTAGAGGCAGGGAATTACGAGCAGTACTTC. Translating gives CASSVEAGNYEQYF.

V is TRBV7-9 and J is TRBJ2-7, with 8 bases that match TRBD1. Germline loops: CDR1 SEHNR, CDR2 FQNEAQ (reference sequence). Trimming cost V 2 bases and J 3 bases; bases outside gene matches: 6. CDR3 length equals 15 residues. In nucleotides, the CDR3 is TGTGCCAGCAGCTTAATGACAGGGGACGGCTACGAGCAGTACTTC. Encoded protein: CASSLMTGDGYEQYF.

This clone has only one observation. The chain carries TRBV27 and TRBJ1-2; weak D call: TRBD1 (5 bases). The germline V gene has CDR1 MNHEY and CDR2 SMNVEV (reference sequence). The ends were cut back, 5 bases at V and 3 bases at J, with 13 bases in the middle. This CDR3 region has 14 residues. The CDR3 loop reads CASSLGVGYYGYTF. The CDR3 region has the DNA TGTGCCAGCAGTCTAGGGGTAGGGTACTATGGCTACACCTTC.

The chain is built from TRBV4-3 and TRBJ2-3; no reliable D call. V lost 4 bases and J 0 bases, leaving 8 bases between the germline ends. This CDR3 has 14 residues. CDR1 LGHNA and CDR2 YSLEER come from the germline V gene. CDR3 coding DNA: TGCGCCAGCAGCCCCCTGACAAGCACAGATACGCAGTATTTT. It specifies CASSPLTSTDTQYF.

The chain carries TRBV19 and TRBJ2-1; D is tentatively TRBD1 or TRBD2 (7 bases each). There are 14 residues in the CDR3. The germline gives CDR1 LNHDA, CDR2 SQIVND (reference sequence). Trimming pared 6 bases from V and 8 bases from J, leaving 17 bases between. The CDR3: CASSAGDSYYEQFF. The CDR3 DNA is TGTGCCAGTAGCGCGGGGGACAGTTACTATGAGCAGTTCTTC.

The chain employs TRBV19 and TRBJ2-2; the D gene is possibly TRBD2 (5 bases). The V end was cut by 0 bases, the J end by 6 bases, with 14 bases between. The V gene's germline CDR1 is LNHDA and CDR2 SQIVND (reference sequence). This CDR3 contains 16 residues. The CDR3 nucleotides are TGTGCCAGTAGTATAGATCATCCGGGGAATCCCGGGGAGCTGTTTTTT. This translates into CASSIDHPGNPGELFF.

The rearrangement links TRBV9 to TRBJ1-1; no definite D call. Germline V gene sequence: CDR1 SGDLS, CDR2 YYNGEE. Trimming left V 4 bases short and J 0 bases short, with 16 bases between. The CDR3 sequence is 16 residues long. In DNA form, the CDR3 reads TGTGCCAGCAGCCCCCCTCGGACGGAGATGAACACTGAAGCTTTCTTT. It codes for CASSPPRTEMNTEAFF.

CDR3 bases: TGTGCCAGCAGTGACCACCCCGGGCCCGCTAATTCACCCCTCCACTTT. Translating gives CASSDHPGPANSPLHF. The chain combines TRBV6-1 with TRBJ1-6; D gene uncertain. Between the trimmed V and J ends, which lost 3 bases and 6 bases, there was a span of 15 bases. This CDR3 has 16 residues. Germline CDR1 and CDR2: MNHNS and SASEGT.

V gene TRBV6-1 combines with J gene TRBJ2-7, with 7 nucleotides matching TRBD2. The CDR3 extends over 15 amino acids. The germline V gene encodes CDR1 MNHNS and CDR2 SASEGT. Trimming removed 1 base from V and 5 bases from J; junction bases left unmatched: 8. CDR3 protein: CASSEDAAGRDEQYF. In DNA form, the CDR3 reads TGTGCCAGCAGTGAAGATGCGGCAGGGAGGGACGAGCAGTACTTC.

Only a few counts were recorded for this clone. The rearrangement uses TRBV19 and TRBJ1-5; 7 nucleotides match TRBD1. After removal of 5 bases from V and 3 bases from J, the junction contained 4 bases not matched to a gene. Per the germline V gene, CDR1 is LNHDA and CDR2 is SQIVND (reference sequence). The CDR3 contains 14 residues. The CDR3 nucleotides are TGTGCCAGTAGTGGGGACAGCGACAATCAGCCCCAGCATTTT. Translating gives CASSGDSDNQPQHF.

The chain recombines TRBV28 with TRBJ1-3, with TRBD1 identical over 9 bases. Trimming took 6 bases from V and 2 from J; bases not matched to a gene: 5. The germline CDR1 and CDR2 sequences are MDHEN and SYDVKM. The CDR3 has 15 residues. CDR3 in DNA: TGTGCCAGCAGGGGGACAGGGAATACTGGAAACACCATATATTTT. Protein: CASRGTGNTGNTIYF.

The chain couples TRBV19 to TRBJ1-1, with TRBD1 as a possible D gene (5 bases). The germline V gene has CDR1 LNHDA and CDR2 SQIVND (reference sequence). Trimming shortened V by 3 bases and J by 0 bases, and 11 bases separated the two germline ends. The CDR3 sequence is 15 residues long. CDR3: CASSILGRMNTEAFF. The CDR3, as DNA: TGTGCCAGTAGTATTTTGGGACGGATGAACACTGAAGCTTTCTTT.

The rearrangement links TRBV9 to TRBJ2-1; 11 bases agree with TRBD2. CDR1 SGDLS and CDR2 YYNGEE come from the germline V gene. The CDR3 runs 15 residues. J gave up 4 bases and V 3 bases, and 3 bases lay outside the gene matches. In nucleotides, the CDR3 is TGTGCCAGCAGCGGGGGACTAGCGGAGTACAATGAGCAGTTCTTC. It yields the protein CASSGGLAEYNEQFF.

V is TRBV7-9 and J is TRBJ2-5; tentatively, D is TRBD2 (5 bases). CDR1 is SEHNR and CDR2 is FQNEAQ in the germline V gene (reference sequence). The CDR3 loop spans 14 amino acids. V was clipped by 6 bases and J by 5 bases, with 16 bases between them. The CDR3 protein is CASSLVEGWETQYF. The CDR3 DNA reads TGTGCCAGCAGTCTCGTAGAGGGTTGGGAGACCCAGTACTTC.

In nucleotides, the CDR3 is TGTGCCAGCAGTGAACCCGAACGGACAGGCGGTAGGTCACCCCTCCACTTT. It is translated as CASSEPERTGGRSPLHF. The chain couples TRBV6-1 to TRBJ1-6, with 7 bases lining up with TRBD1. From germline, CDR1 is MNHNS and CDR2 SASEGT. With V trimmed by 2 bases and J by 10 bases, 14 bases remained unmatched. The CDR3 sequence is 17 residues long.

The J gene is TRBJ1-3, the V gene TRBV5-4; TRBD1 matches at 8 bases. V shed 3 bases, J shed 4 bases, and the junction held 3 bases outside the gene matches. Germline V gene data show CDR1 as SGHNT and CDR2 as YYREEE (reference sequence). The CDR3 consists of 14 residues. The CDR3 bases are TGTGCCAGCAGCTGGACAGGGTTCGGAAACACCATATATTTT. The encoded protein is CASSWTGFGNTIYF.

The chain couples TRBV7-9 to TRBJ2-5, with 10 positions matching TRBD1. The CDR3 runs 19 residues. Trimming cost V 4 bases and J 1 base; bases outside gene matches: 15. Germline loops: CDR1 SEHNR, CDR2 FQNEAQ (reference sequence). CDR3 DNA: TGTGCCAGCAGCTCCCAGGGCGGACAGGGGGGGATTCTCCAAGAGACCCAGTACTTC. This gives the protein CASSSQGGQGGILQETQYF.

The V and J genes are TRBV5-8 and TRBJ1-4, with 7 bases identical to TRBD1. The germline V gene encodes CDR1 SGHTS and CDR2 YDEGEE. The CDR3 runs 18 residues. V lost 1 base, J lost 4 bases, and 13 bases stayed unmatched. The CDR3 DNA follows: TGTGCCAGCAGCTTGAGCCCTTTGGAGGGGGCGAATAATGAAAAACTGTTTTTT. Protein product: CASSLSPLEGANNEKLFF.